In this sample, the clone carrying this T cell receptor (beta chain) turned up many times. Its antigen is currently unknown. Amplification targeted the TCR beta CDR3 regions, with RNA transcripts as the source material. HTBI-primed RT-PCR formed the first round, and a multiplex PCR formed the second. TCRdb fed the multiplex PCR reads into MiXCR, producing one record per CDR3 protein. The sample consists of 560,000 or so distinct CDR3 sequences, about 40% of them appearing once. The entry originates in a study of Graves' ophthalmopathy and Graves' hyperthyroidism. Points from the study as a whole: In blood appeared most of the expanded thyroid clonotypes whose frequency exceeded 0.001.

This CDR3 has 14 residues. V was shortened by 3 bases and J by 4 bases, with 12 bases between the two germline ends. CDR1 is SEHNR, CDR2 FQNEAQ, per germline (reference sequence). The TCR was taken from an adult man with Graves' hyperthyroidism. Sequencing was carried out using peripheral blood or thyroid tissue (not recorded which). The chain employs TRBV7-9 and TRBJ1-2; D not resolved. The CDR3 DNA reads as TGTGCCAGCAGCTTGGCATCCGTGGGCTATGGCTACACCTTC. This encodes CASSLASVGYGYTF.